One T cell receptor (beta chain) is described in this entry. Under the authors' procedure: How many nucleated cells were present was estimated from reference gene primer amplification. The method was immunoSEQ multiplex PCR; TCRdb's version includes in-frame clones alone and lacks a portion of them. V and J calls and clone size are those listed in that table; D and trimming were worked out from the DNA. The top ten hold 5% to 6.5% of the sample, which has roughly 190,000 clones, roughly four fifths seen once. The data stem from a study of blood T cell repertoires in COVID-19. Study-level background: The United States, Italy and Spain were the sources of the acute and convalescent COVID-19 samples. In each case, the material was cDNA or gDNA derived from T cells, B-cell-depleted T cells, or PBMCs.

Germline V gene lookup returns CDR1 SGDLS and CDR2 YYNGEE. This CDR3 is built from 16 residues. The V and J ends lost 2 bases and 4 bases, in that order; junction bases with no gene match: 7. This TCR derives from an older woman with active or convalescent COVID-19. The sample taken for sequencing was peripheral blood. This chain uses TRBV9 with TRBJ2-2; 8 positions agree with TRBD1. The CDR3 is CASSVRADRVTGELFF. The CDR3 nucleotides are TGTGCCAGCAGCGTGCGGGCGGACAGGGTCACCGGGGAGCTGTTTTTT.